The T cell receptor (beta chain) described here comes from a study of blood T cell repertoires in COVID-19. Study-level background: Sources were T cells, B-cell-depleted T cells, or PBMCs; the material itself was cDNA or gDNA.

Participants' reported clinical history set cohort assignment. Authors' methods: How many nucleated cells were present was estimated from reference gene primer amplification. Clones were sequenced by immunoSEQ multiplex PCR, and TCRdb holds only the in-frame ones, with some missing. Clone size and V and J calls were adopted from that table, with D and trimming inferred from the DNA. Among approximately 200,000 clones, about four fifths were seen once, and the ten largest hold about 10%. Germline values: CDR1 MNHEY, CDR2 SMNVEV (reference sequence). The length of the CDR3 is 15 residues. V lost 6 bases, J lost 1 base, and 8 bases stayed unmatched.

This TCR derives from a man aged 40-49 years who had recovered from COVID-19. The V and J genes are TRBV27 and TRBJ1-2; 7 nucleotides match TRBD1. Sequencing was performed on PBMCs or T cells enriched from blood (not recorded which). In DNA, the CDR3 is TGTGCCAGCAGCCGTTCGGGACAGATTAACTATGGCTACACCTTC. Translation: CASSRSGQINYGYTF.